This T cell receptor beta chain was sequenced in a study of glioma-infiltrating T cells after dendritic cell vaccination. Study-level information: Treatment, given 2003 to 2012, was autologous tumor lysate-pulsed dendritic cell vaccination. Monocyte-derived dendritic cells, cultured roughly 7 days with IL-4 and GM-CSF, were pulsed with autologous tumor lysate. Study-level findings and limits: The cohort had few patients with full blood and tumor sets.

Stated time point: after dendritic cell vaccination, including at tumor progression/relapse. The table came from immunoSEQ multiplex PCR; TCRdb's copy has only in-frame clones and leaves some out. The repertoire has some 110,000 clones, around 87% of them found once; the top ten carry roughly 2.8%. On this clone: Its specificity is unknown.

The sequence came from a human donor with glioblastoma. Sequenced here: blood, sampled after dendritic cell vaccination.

The CDR3 DNA sequence: TGTGCCAGCAGTCGTAGTGAACAGGTCTATGGCTACACCTTC. Translating gives CASSRSEQVYGYTF. The chain is built from TRBV9 and TRBJ1-2; a weak D match, TRBD1 (5 bases). CDR1 and CDR2 from the germline V gene are SGDLS and YYNGEE. The CDR3 extends over 14 amino acids. Trimming stripped 5 bases from V and 4 bases from J, with 15 bases between.